The 16 T cell receptor beta chains presented below share a single source sample, sequenced in a study of cytomegalovirus exposure and HLA in healthy donors. Both 60 Vbeta primers and 13 Jbeta primers went into the PCR. Produced via immunoSEQ multiplex PCR; TCRdb's table is partial and in-frame only. In the table there are about 76,000 clones, about four fifths of which are singletons. The sample comprised PBMCs. These receptors were obtained from a male donor in good health and CMV-seropositive.

In its sample, this clone was seen once. The chain combines TRBV6-1 with TRBJ1-2, with D perhaps TRBD1 (5 bases). Germline CDR1 is MNHNS and CDR2 is SASEGT. Trimming shortened V by 4 bases and J by 4 bases, and 13 bases separated the two germline ends. The CDR3 is made up of 14 amino acids. CDR3 sequence reads: CASSVPGPVYGYTF. In nucleotides, the CDR3 is TGTGCCAGCAGTGTCCCAGGGCCCGTCTATGGCTACACCTTC.

The chain recombines TRBV6-6 with TRBJ1-3, with TRBD1 matching over 8 bases. CDR3 length: 14 amino acids. Germline V gene data show CDR1 as MNHNY and CDR2 as SVGAGI (reference sequence). V was pared by 4 bases and J by 4 bases, with 3 bases of the junction left unmatched. The CDR3 DNA reads TGTGCCAGCAGTTCAGGGGGCCGGGGAAACACCATATATTTT. Translating it yields CASSSGGRGNTIYF.

The chain carries TRBV11-2 and TRBJ2-1; 12 nucleotides match TRBD2. V trimming: 4 bases; J trimming: 10 bases; junction bases outside the gene matches: 11. Germline V gene data show CDR1 as SGHAT and CDR2 as FQNNGV. This CDR3 is 16 amino acids long. The CDR3 loop reads CASSWGLAGRTWEQFF. DNA for the CDR3: TGTGCCAGCAGCTGGGGACTAGCGGGCAGGACGTGGGAGCAGTTCTTC.

The J gene is TRBJ2-7, the V gene TRBV9; the match to TRBD1 covers 7 bases. The V segment lost 0 bases and the J segment 5 bases; nucleotides outside the gene matches: 5. Per the germline V gene, CDR1 is SGDLS and CDR2 is YYNGEE. This CDR3 comprises 14 residues. The CDR3 DNA reads as TGTGCCAGCAGCGTAGCCCACAGGGGCCACGAGCAGTACTTC. This encodes CASSVAHRGHEQYF.

As regards this clone: A junction boundary mismatches the germline segment, possibly from a read error. This sequence joins TRBV15 and TRBJ2-7; 7 bases map to TRBD1. The CDR3 is 16 amino acids. The germline V gene encodes CDR1 LNHNV and CDR2 YYDKDF (reference sequence). The CDR3 DNA reads TGTGTCACCAGCAGAGGTTCAGGGGGTTCAGCCTACGAGCAGTACTTC. Its protein is CVTSRGSGGSAYEQYF.

The CDR3 nucleotides read TGTGCCAGCAGCGTAGGTAGCGGGAAGGCCGGGGAGCTGTTTTTT. This codes for CASSVGSGKAGELFF. This sequence joins TRBV9 and TRBJ2-2; TRBD2 aligns across 8 bases. There are 15 residues in the CDR3. CDR1 and CDR2 from the germline V gene are SGDLS and YYNGEE. Unmatched junction bases numbered 4, after V lost 0 bases and J lost 6 bases.

The V and J genes are TRBV7-6 and TRBJ2-2; D perhaps matches TRBD1 (6 bases). Per the germline V gene, CDR1 is SGHVS and CDR2 is FNYEAQ. CDR3 length equals 16 residues. V was trimmed by 1 base and J by 3 bases, leaving 12 bases between them. This CDR3 reads CASSLGETGYTGELFF. The CDR3 bases are TGTGCCAGCAGCTTAGGAGAGACAGGATACACCGGGGAGCTGTTTTTT. The entire variable domain, with the rest obtained from reference TRBV7-6 and TRBJ2-2, is as follows: GAGVSQSPRYKVTKRGQDVALRCDPISGHVSLYWYRQALGQGPEFLTYFNYEAQQDKSGLPNDRFSAERPEGSISTLTIQRTEQRDSAMYRCASSLGETGYTGELFFGEGSRLTVL.

J is TRBJ2-1 and V is TRBV4-1, with D tentatively TRBD1 (6 bases). The CDR3 covers 16 residues. The germline V gene has CDR1 MGHRA and CDR2 YSYEKL. The ends were cut back, 2 bases at V and 1 base at J, with 12 bases in the middle. Written as DNA, the CDR3 is TGCGCCAGCAGCCAAATCAGGGGAGCTTCCTACAATGAGCAGTTCTTC. It specifies CASSQIRGASYNEQFF.

The chain uses TRBV9 and TRBJ1-2, with a weak D call TRBD1 (5 bases). CDR1 is SGDLS, CDR2 YYNGEE, per germline. V lost 0 bases, J lost 7 bases, and 13 bases lay in between. The CDR3 runs 14 residues. Here the CDR3 reads CASSVALRAGGYTF. The CDR3 nucleotides read TGTGCCAGCAGCGTAGCGCTCAGGGCTGGTGGCTACACCTTC.

The chain couples TRBV7-2 to TRBJ2-1; 12 nucleotides align to TRBD2. Germline V lookup: CDR1 SGHTA, CDR2 FQGNSA. Trimming cost V 0 bases and J 7 bases; bases outside gene matches: 1. This CDR3 region has 15 residues. The CDR3 DNA follows: TGTGCCAGCAGCTTAGCAGGGACTAGCGGGAATGAGCAGTTCTTC. Amino acid sequence: CASSLAGTSGNEQFF. Using reference TRBV7-2 and TRBJ2-1 for the parts outside the CDR3, the full variable domain is GAGVSQSPSNKVTEKGKDVELRCDPISGHTALYWYRQSLGQGLEFLIYFQGNSAPDKSGLPSDRFSAERTGGSVSTLTIQRTQQEDSAVYLCASSLAGTSGNEQFFGPGTRLTVL.

The chain carries TRBV15 and TRBJ2-7; possibly TRBD1 for D (6 bases). Trimming took 6 bases from V and 6 from J, leaving 27 bases between them. The CDR3 sequence is 17 residues long. Germline CDR1 LNHNV, CDR2 YYDKDF (reference sequence). The CDR3 nucleotides read TGTGCCACCAGTGGACAGCTAGTAGTTCCTACGGCGCGCGAGCAGTACTTC. Amino acid sequence: CATSGQLVVPTAREQYF.

The V gene is TRBV5-1, the J gene TRBJ2-7, with 8 bases identical to TRBD1. V trimming: 0 bases; J trimming: 3 bases; junction bases outside the gene matches: 14. Germline V gene data show CDR1 as SGHRS and CDR2 as YFSETQ. The CDR3 extends over 18 amino acids. This chain's CDR3 is CASSLGPPGTGLNYEQYF. The CDR3 DNA follows: TGCGCCAGCAGCTTGGGACCCCCCGGGACAGGACTCAACTACGAGCAGTACTTC. The whole variable domain, remainder taken from reference TRBV5-1 and TRBJ2-7, is KAGVTQTPRYLIKTRGQQVTLSCSPISGHRSVSWYQQTPGQGLQFLFEYFSETQRNKGNFPGRFSGRQFSNSRSEMNVSTLELGDSALYLCASSLGPPGTGLNYEQYFGPGTRLTVT.

This rearrangement joins TRBV5-4 to TRBJ2-3; 9 bases align to TRBD2. The CDR3 spans 16 residues. The trim removed 1 base at V and 1 base at J, leaving 4 bases unmatched. Germline V gene lookup returns CDR1 SGHNT and CDR2 YYREEE (reference sequence). CDR3 in DNA: TGTGCCAGCAGCTTGTTGATAGCGGGGGGCACAGATACGCAGTATTTT. Its translation: CASSLLIAGGTDTQYF.

The chain has TRBV4-3 and TRBJ1-1, with D uncertain. The germline V gene has CDR1 LGHNA and CDR2 YSLEER. Trimming took 0 bases from V and 7 from J, leaving 9 bases between them. This CDR3 comprises 13 residues. CDR3 sequence: CASSQEAESEAFF. As DNA, the CDR3 is TGCGCCAGCAGCCAAGAGGCAGAAAGTGAAGCTTTCTTT.

The rearrangement uses TRBV7-2 and TRBJ2-1; 10 bases are a match to TRBD2. This CDR3 comprises 14 residues. CDR1 is SGHTA, CDR2 FQGNSA, per germline. J gave up 15 bases and V 1 base, and 9 bases lay outside the gene matches. CDR3 region: CASSLVGASGSLFF. The DNA of the CDR3 is TGTGCCAGCAGCTTAGTTGGGGCTAGCGGGAGTCTGTTCTTC.

This clone was recorded once. The rearrangement joins TRBV4-2 to TRBJ1-4, with D hard to call. The V gene lost 4 bases and the J gene lost 7 bases, with 16 bases spanning the gap. This CDR3 contains 15 residues. Germline V gives CDR1 LGHNA, CDR2 YNFKEQ. CDR3 amino acids: CASSPTSGRSEKLFF. The CDR3 DNA reads as TGTGCCAGCAGCCCGACATCCGGGAGGAGTGAAAAACTGTTTTTT.